This T cell receptor (beta chain) was retrieved from a study of T-cell reconstitution after alpha-beta-depleted transplantation in children. Study-wide results and caveats: Among T cells one year after transplant, newly produced cells accounted for most counts and diversity. The origin of alpha-beta T cells about two months after transplant was reportedly several hundred expanded graft clones.

Unique molecular identifiers were incorporated when the TCRbeta library was constructed. TCRdb passed the PCR reads through MiXCR, listing each CDR3 protein once. The sample has around 270,000 distinct CDR3 sequences, around 10% seen once. With regard to this clonotype: As yet, its antigen is unknown.

CDR1 SGHVS and CDR2 FNYEAQ come from the germline V gene. V lost 5 bases and J lost 6, with 19 bases in between. This CDR3 is 16 amino acids long. The V and J genes are TRBV7-6 and TRBJ2-2; possible D gene TRBD2, 5 bases. The receptor's source is a boy younger than two with acute myeloid leukemia, due to receive a stem cell transplant. The sequenced sample was PBMCs, obtained before TCRalphabeta/CD19-depleted stem cell transplant. CDR3 in DNA: TGTGCCAGCAGCCCATTCCGGGGAAAATCTGCCGGGGAGCTGTTTTTT. Translated, it gives CASSPFRGKSAGELFF. Full variable domain (missing parts from reference TRBV7-6 and TRBJ2-2): GAGVSQSPRYKVTKRGQDVALRCDPISGHVSLYWYRQALGQGPEFLTYFNYEAQQDKSGLPNDRFSAERPEGSISTLTIQRTEQRDSAMYRCASSPFRGKSAGELFFGEGSRLTVL.